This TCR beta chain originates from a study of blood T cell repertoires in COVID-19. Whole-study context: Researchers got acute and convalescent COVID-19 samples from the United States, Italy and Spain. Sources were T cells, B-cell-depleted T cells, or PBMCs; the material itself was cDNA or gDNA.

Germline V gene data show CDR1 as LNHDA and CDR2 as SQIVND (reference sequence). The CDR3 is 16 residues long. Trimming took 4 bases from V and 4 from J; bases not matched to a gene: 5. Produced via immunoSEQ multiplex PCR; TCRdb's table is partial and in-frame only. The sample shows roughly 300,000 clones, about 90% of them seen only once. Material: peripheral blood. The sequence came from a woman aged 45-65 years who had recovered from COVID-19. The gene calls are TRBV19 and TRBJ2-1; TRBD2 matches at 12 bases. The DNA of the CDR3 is TGTGCCAGTAGTAAAAGACTAGCGGGAGCATACAATGAGCAGTTCTTC. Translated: CASSKRLAGAYNEQFF.